Listed here are 30 T cell receptor beta chains from one sample, sequenced in a study of Ad26.COV2.S vaccination and SARS-CoV-2 variants. Treatment in this sample: some 19 received Ad26.COV2.S at low or high dose, single or two shots; 5 received placebo; per-sample allocation not given. Collection of samples fell on day 63 after the first vaccine or placebo injection. The protocol was immunoSEQ multiplex PCR, while the TCRdb copy is restricted to in-frame clones and leaves out a portion. The data show hundreds of thousands of clones, about 88% seen once. The sequencing used peripheral blood, collected in a trial of Ad26.COV2.S vaccine versus placebo. The source of these receptors is a person aged 18-65 years who received the Ad26.COV2.S COVID-19 vaccine or a placebo.

This clone was seen just once. J is TRBJ2-7 and V is TRBV7-8, with D maybe TRBD2 (5 bases). This CDR3 comprises 13 residues. Trimming left V 6 bases short and J 3 bases short, with 12 bases between. Germline CDR1 is SGHVS and CDR2 is FQNEAQ. The CDR3 coding sequence is TGTGCCAGCAGTACCCTCGCGGGCTACGAGCAGTACTTC. It encodes CASSTLAGYEQYF.

The genes are TRBV6-5 and TRBJ2-1; D may correspond to TRBD1 or TRBD2 (5 bases each). The CDR3 contains 16 residues. Looked up from germline, CDR1 is MNHEY and CDR2 is SVGAGI. The V end lost 2 bases, the J end lost 4 bases, and 15 bases lay between the germline ends. CDR3 bases: TGTGCCAGCAGTTACATAATGGGACGGAGATACAATGAGCAGTTCTTC. This translates into CASSYIMGRRYNEQFF.

This clone was seen more than once but under ten times. The V gene is TRBV7-2, the J gene TRBJ1-2, with 7 bases that match TRBD1. V trimming: 6 bases; J trimming: 2 bases; junction bases outside the gene matches: 6. This CDR3 has 14 residues. Germline V gene lookup returns CDR1 SGHTA and CDR2 FQGNSA. The CDR3 sequence is CASRRDRRNYGYTF. The CDR3 region has the DNA TGTGCCAGCAGACGGGACAGAAGAAACTATGGCTACACCTTC.

The chain has TRBV27 and TRBJ1-6, with 7 bases that match TRBD1. The CDR3 is 12 residues long. V was pared by 8 bases and J by 10 bases, with 5 bases of the junction left unmatched. Germline CDR1 reads MNHEY; CDR2 reads SMNVEV (reference sequence). As DNA, the CDR3 is TGTGCCAGCGGGCGACAGGGCTCACCCCTCCACTTT. It is translated as CASGRQGSPLHF.

This clone was seen just once. V and J are TRBV19 and TRBJ1-1; D is ambiguous. Trimming stripped 2 bases from V and 1 base from J, with 11 bases between. The CDR3 contains 15 residues. CDR1 and CDR2 (germline): LNHDA, SQIVND (reference sequence). For the CDR3, the DNA is TGTGCCAGTAGTATATGGGGAAGAGAGAACACTGAAGCTTTCTTT. It codes for CASSIWGRENTEAFF.

CDR3 amino acids: CASSIVFRATNQPQHF. CDR3 sequence (DNA): TGTGCCAGTAGTATAGTCTTCCGGGCCACGAATCAGCCCCAGCATTTT. The chain carries TRBV19 and TRBJ1-5; no firm D call. CDR1 is LNHDA, CDR2 SQIVND, per germline (reference sequence). There are 16 residues in the CDR3. The V and J ends lost 1 base and 4 bases respectively, with 14 bases between them. The full variable domain, in which reference TRBV19 and TRBJ1-5 provide the parts outside the CDR3, is DGGITQSPKYLFRKEGQNVTLSCEQNLNHDAMYWYRQDPGQGLRLIYYSQIVNDFQKGDIAEGYSVSREKKESFPLTVTSAQKNPTAFYLCASSIVFRATNQPQHFGDGTRLSIL.

The V gene is TRBV7-2, the J gene TRBJ2-5, with 14 bases lining up with TRBD2. Germline CDR1 reads SGHTA; CDR2 reads FQGNSA. V trimming: 2 bases; J trimming: 4 bases; junction bases outside the gene matches: 3. The CDR3 runs 16 residues. The CDR3 sequence: CASSLSTSGGGETQYF. The CDR3 nucleotides read TGTGCCAGCAGCTTATCGACTAGCGGGGGGGGAGAGACCCAGTACTTC.

CDR3 protein: CASSLGGPTDTQYF. The CDR3 DNA sequence: TGTGCCAGCAGCTTGGGGGGGCCCACAGATACGCAGTATTTT. The chain is built from TRBV7-2 and TRBJ2-3; possible D gene TRBD2, 7 bases. The CDR3 totals 14 residues. CDR1 is SGHTA, CDR2 FQGNSA, per germline. With 3 bases removed from V and 2 bases from J, the gap between germline ends came to 9 bases.

This chain uses TRBV29-1 with TRBJ2-1; 9 positions match TRBD1. Germline CDR1 reads SQVTM; CDR2 reads ANQGSEA. Germline trimming cut 6 bases from V and 12 bases from J; bases unmatched to any gene: 9. This CDR3 has 12 amino acids. CDR3 protein: CSVGTGKEGQFF. In nucleotides, the CDR3 is TGCAGCGTCGGGACAGGGAAGGAAGGGCAGTTCTTC.

The genes are TRBV9 and TRBJ2-3; tentatively, D is TRBD1 (6 bases). Germline CDR1 SGDLS, CDR2 YYNGEE. The CDR3 is made up of 13 amino acids. V shed 4 bases and J shed 7 bases, with 13 bases lying between them. CDR3 DNA sequence: TGTGCCAGCAGCCCCAGGGGCATGTATACGCAGTATTTT. Translated, it gives CASSPRGMYTQYF.

The table lists this clone with a count of one. V usage is TRBV19 and J usage is TRBJ1-2; D is undetermined. This CDR3 spans 12 amino acids. Germline V gene data show CDR1 as LNHDA and CDR2 as SQIVND (reference sequence). The V end lost 5 bases, the J end lost 8 bases, and 12 bases lay between the germline ends. CDR3 in DNA: TGTGCCAGTAGTCCGGGCCTAATCGGCTACACCTTC. It encodes CASSPGLIGYTF.

The chain has TRBV6-5 and TRBJ2-7; TRBD2 is a possible D gene (5 bases). The germline CDR1 and CDR2 sequences are MNHEY and SVGAGI. The CDR3 extends over 12 amino acids. The V and J ends lost 5 bases and 4 bases respectively, with 9 bases between them. The CDR3 region is CASSPGDYEQYV. The DNA of the CDR3 is TGTGCCAGCAGTCCCGGGGATTACGAGCAGTACGTC.

The CDR3 nucleotides read TGTGCCAGCGGTCGGACAGCGAGACACACTGAAGCTTTCTTT. Protein sequence: CASGRTARHTEAFF. The V call is TRBV27, the J call TRBJ1-1, with D tentatively TRBD1 (6 bases). The CDR3 is made up of 14 amino acids. V was trimmed by 8 bases and J by 3 bases, leaving 16 bases between them. CDR1 is MNHEY and CDR2 is SMNVEV in the germline V gene (reference sequence).

V and J are TRBV5-1 and TRBJ2-2, with TRBD1 matching 9 bases. The germline CDR1 and CDR2 sequences are SGHRS and YFSETQ. The V gene end was trimmed by 0 bases and the J gene end by 3 bases; junction bases not matched to a gene: 6. The CDR3 spans 17 residues. CDR3 in DNA: TGCGCCAGCAGCTTGGCCGGAGGGACAGGGCACACCGGGGAGCTGTTTTTT. This translates into CASSLAGGTGHTGELFF.

The CDR3 is CASSPIATNEKLFF. CDR3 in DNA: TGCGCCAGCAGCCCCATTGCAACTAATGAAAAACTGTTTTTT. The chain employs TRBV5-1 and TRBJ1-4, with D hard to call. Trimming stripped 4 bases from V and 0 bases from J, with 7 bases between. Germline assignment: CDR1 SGHRS and CDR2 YFSETQ. The CDR3 length is 14 residues.

The chain recombines TRBV30 with TRBJ1-1; D ambiguous. Germline-derived CDR1 and CDR2 are GTSNPN and SVGIG (reference sequence). V lost 4 bases to trimming and J lost 3 bases, with 12 bases between them. The CDR3 spans 13 residues. CDR3 region: CAWIRGVDTEAFF. The CDR3, as DNA: TGTGCCTGGATACGCGGGGTGGACACTGAAGCTTTCTTT.

The chain uses TRBV29-1 and TRBJ1-1; possible D gene TRBD1, 5 bases. Trimming cost V 5 bases and J 4 bases, with 8 bases left between them. Per the germline V gene, CDR1 is SQVTM and CDR2 is ANQGSEA. The CDR3 contains 11 residues. CDR3 nucleotide sequence: TGCAGCGTTAGCAGGGTCACTGAAGCTTTCTTT. Translation: CSVSRVTEAFF.

This clone was recorded once. The genes are TRBV9 and TRBJ2-1, with D perhaps matching TRBD2 (6 bases). CDR3 length: 16 amino acids. The germline V gene encodes CDR1 SGDLS and CDR2 YYNGEE. V lost 4 bases and J 7 bases, leaving 21 bases between the germline ends. The CDR3 DNA follows: TGTGCCAGCAGCAATAGTCCTAGCGACGTGGAGAATGAGCAGTTCTTC. Amino acid sequence: CASSNSPSDVENEQFF.

This chain links TRBV10-3 with TRBJ2-1; TRBD2 aligns across 8 bases. Germline V gene lookup returns CDR1 ENHRY and CDR2 SYGVKD. J was trimmed by 8 bases and V by 5 bases; bases with no gene match: 11. The CDR3 extends over 15 amino acids. The CDR3 reads CAISTSSGSWYEQFF. CDR3 nucleotides: TGTGCCATCAGTACTTCAAGCGGGAGTTGGTATGAGCAGTTCTTC.

V is TRBV9 and J is TRBJ2-2; 7 positions match TRBD1. J gave up 0 bases and V 1 base, and 3 bases lay outside the gene matches. The CDR3 spans 16 residues. The germline V gene has CDR1 SGDLS and CDR2 YYNGEE. CDR3 amino acids: CASSVMGQPNTGELFF. The CDR3 nucleotides are TGTGCCAGCAGCGTAATGGGACAGCCGAACACCGGGGAGCTGTTTTTT.

This clone appeared once. This chain uses TRBV11-3 with TRBJ1-1; D is undetermined. The germline gives CDR1 SGHNT, CDR2 YENEEA. The germline V and J ends were trimmed by 1 base and 4 bases, with 10 bases remaining between them. This CDR3 is built from 14 residues. The DNA for the CDR3 is TGTGCCAGCAGCTTAGGGGGTCCCAGCACTGAAGCTTTCTTT. Translating it yields CASSLGGPSTEAFF.

The chain recombines TRBV25-1 with TRBJ1-6; 7 bases are shared with TRBD1. Trimming removed 3 bases from V and 12 bases from J; junction bases left unmatched: 8. CDR3 size: 14 residues. The germline V gene encodes CDR1 MGHDK and CDR2 SYGVNS. The CDR3 DNA reads TGTGCCAGCAGTGACCCTCGGACAGGCGTACCCCTCCACTTT. Encoded protein: CASSDPRTGVPLHF.

On this clone itself: Its ends do not fully match the called genes, so a read error is possible. The gene calls are TRBV28 and TRBJ2-2; D is ambiguous. The CDR3 spans 14 residues. Per the germline V gene, CDR1 is MDHEN and CDR2 is SYDVKM. CDR3 sequence (DNA): TGTGCCAGCAGTTTATTCCCCCACACAGGGGAGCTGTTTTTT. Translated: CASSLFPHTGELFF.

V gene TRBV7-3 combines with J gene TRBJ1-1, with no clear D. Trimming pared 4 bases from V and 5 bases from J, leaving 11 bases between. The CDR3 contains 13 residues. CDR1 is SGHTA and CDR2 is FQGTGA in the germline V gene. The chain's CDR3 is CASSSIGPTEAFF. DNA for the CDR3: TGTGCCAGCAGCTCCATTGGACCAACTGAAGCTTTCTTT.

The rearrangement uses TRBV5-1 and TRBJ2-1; D is ambiguous. V was shortened by 3 bases and J by 7 bases, with 8 bases between the two germline ends. The CDR3 has 12 residues. The germline gives CDR1 SGHRS, CDR2 YFSETQ. CDR3 residues: CASSWGMNEQFF. As DNA, the CDR3 is TGCGCCAGCAGCTGGGGTATGAATGAGCAGTTCTTC.

This clone is a singleton in its sample. The chain employs TRBV6-2 or TRBV6-3 and TRBJ2-7; D remains ambiguous. CDR3 length equals 15 residues. V was shortened by 2 bases and J by 2 bases, with 13 bases between the two germline ends. CDR1 and CDR2 (germline): MNHEY, SVGEGT. The CDR3 DNA follows: TGTGCCAGCAGTTACGTTTTGTCGAGACCCTACGAGCAGTACTTC. Protein product: CASSYVLSRPYEQYF.

The chain joins TRBV28 to TRBJ1-6; 7 positions match TRBD1. Germline CDR1 is MDHEN and CDR2 is SYDVKM. The CDR3 covers 19 residues. V trimming: 3 bases; J trimming: 0 bases; junction bases outside the gene matches: 11. This CDR3 is CASSLVGEQGSSYNSPLHF. In DNA form, the CDR3 reads TGTGCCAGCAGTTTGGTCGGAGAACAGGGGAGCTCCTATAATTCACCCCTCCACTTT.

The chain carries TRBV7-2 and TRBJ2-5; D not certain. The CDR3 contains 14 residues. V was trimmed by 0 bases and J by 4 bases, leaving 9 bases between them. Per germline, CDR1 SGHTA and CDR2 FQGNSA. As DNA, the CDR3 is TGTGCCAGCAGCTTAGCCGGCAGGAGAGAGACCCAGTACTTC. Its translation: CASSLAGRRETQYF.

This clone is a singleton in its sample. The J gene is TRBJ2-7, the V gene TRBV6-5; TRBD1 matches 10 bases. V trimming: 6 bases; J trimming: 1 base; junction bases outside the gene matches: 6. CDR1 and CDR2 from the germline V gene are MNHEY and SVGAGI. This CDR3 is 15 amino acids long. The CDR3 spells CASSADRGRSYEQYV. CDR3 sequence (DNA): TGTGCCAGCAGCGCCGACAGGGGGCGTTCCTACGAGCAGTACGTC.

V is TRBV9 and J is TRBJ2-3; D gene ambiguous. The CDR3 totals 16 residues. V was shortened by 4 bases and J by 5 bases, with 20 bases between the two germline ends. Looked up from germline, CDR1 is SGDLS and CDR2 is YYNGEE. CDR3 sequence: CASSRAGRVGVDTQYF. The DNA of the CDR3 is TGTGCCAGCAGCCGAGCCGGAAGGGTTGGGGTAGATACGCAGTATTTT.